Listed below are T cell receptor beta chains from one sample, sequenced in a study of blood T cell repertoires in COVID-19. The repertoire was sequenced with immunoSEQ multiplex PCR; TCRdb's copy has only in-frame clones and lacks some. The sample holds 200,000 to 300,000 clones, over 80% seen once. Sequences were obtained from peripheral blood. These receptors all come from a woman between 40 and 55 years old with acute or convalescent COVID-19. Each CDR3 is given without its conserved first and last residue. The order of the fields is J gene, CDR3 length, V gene, CDR3 protein.

TRBJ1-2 | 12 | TRBV19 | ASSSYQGADGYT
TRBJ1-5 | 11 | TRBV2 | ASRRQGNQPQH
TRBJ1-6 | 13 | TRBV27 | ASAWEDRINSPLH
TRBJ2-1 | 13 | TRBV7-9 | ASSPLAGAYNEQF
TRBJ1-2 | 9 | TRBV24-1 | ATSEGKGYT
TRBJ1-2 | 12 | TRBV10-2 | ASSPQGGGYGYT
TRBJ1-4 | 13 | TRBV6-5 | ASSDPGREAEKLF
TRBJ2-1 | 12 | TRBV6-6 | ASSSWDRGNEQF
TRBJ1-5 | 12 | TRBV7-2 | ASSLKGGNQPQH
TRBJ1-4 | 16 | TRBV5-5 | ASSSTGATSHRDEKLF
TRBJ1-6 | 12 | TRBV10-1 | ASSYRGPGSPLH
TRBJ2-3 | 10 | TRBV6-6 | ASETSEDTQY
TRBJ1-2 | 12 | TRBV30 | AWSDLTGDYGYT
TRBJ1-3 | 13 | TRBV28 | ASSLRDSAGNTIY
TRBJ2-2 | 16 | TRBV19 | ASSSLPLAGARGGELF
TRBJ2-5 | 11 | TRBV9 | ASSLQVRETQY
TRBJ2-2 | 14 | TRBV9 | ASSVDQTGYTGELF
TRBJ1-6 | 13 | TRBV2 | ASTGSGSYNSPLH
TRBJ1-4 | 13 | TRBV18 | ASSPTPATNEKLF
TRBJ1-5 | 11 | TRBV2 | ASSGQGNQPQH
TRBJ1-2 | 11 | TRBV18 | ASSPDKNYGYT
TRBJ1-4 | 17 | TRBV6-2/TRBV6-3 | ASSYLGPMAAGGGEKLF
TRBJ2-3 | 13 | TRBV9 | ASSASGAYTDTQY
TRBJ2-3 | 10 | TRBV12-3/TRBV12-4 | ASIGKRNAQY
TRBJ1-2 | 12 | TRBV19 | ASSIGWRVYGYT
TRBJ1-4 | 13 | TRBV19 | ASSSTGAANEKLF
TRBJ1-1 | 14 | TRBV5-1 | ASSQLGGKQGLDAF
TRBJ1-3 | 11 | TRBV7-2 | ASSRVPRDTIY
TRBJ1-1 | 13 | TRBV12-5 | ASGLRTGGMSEAF
TRBJ2-5 | 14 | TRBV5-1 | ASSLQGGGAFETQY
TRBJ1-2 | 12 | TRBV27 | ASSLGAGDYGYT
TRBJ2-2 | 12 | TRBV7-2 | ATGTSGGGGELF
TRBJ1-1 | 12 | TRBV5-8 | AINFLGDRTEAF
TRBJ1-5 | 12 | TRBV27 | ASSPARAGQPQH
TRBJ1-5 | 13 | TRBV19 | ASSINSGLNQPQH
TRBJ1-3 | 13 | TRBV28 | ASSFRGDGGNTIY
TRBJ2-6 | 17 | TRBV5-1 | ASSLESGTAHSGANVLT
TRBJ1-5 | 12 | TRBV27 | ASSWGGNSQPQH
TRBJ1-4 | 13 | TRBV19 | ASSIQLLSGEKLF
TRBJ1-5 | 13 | TRBV18 | ASSPDRGGNQPQH
TRBJ2-2 | 13 | TRBV11-2 | ASSLQGRQTGELF
TRBJ2-1 | 13 | TRBV5-1 | ASMLTSGPYNEQF
TRBJ1-5 | 13 | TRBV4-2 | ASSQDGTGSQPQH
TRBJ2-5 | 12 | TRBV5-4 | ASSFPEDQETQY
TRBJ1-5 | 13 | TRBV28 | ASSLPPSVGQPQH
TRBJ2-3 | 16 | TRBV5-6 | ASSLDAWPGQSTDTQY
TRBJ1-1 | 12 | TRBV19 | ASSIGGRGLKAF
TRBJ1-4 | 14 | TRBV2 | ASNGPGTGPNEKLF
TRBJ1-1 | 10 | TRBV12-3/TRBV12-4 | ASSLSEAEAF
TRBJ2-2 | 15 | TRBV5-4 | ASSLIRLAGGTGELF
TRBJ1-2 | 13 | TRBV19 | ASSIGGNPSYGYT